This T cell receptor (beta chain) was obtained from a study of T-cell reconstitution after alpha-beta-depleted transplantation in children. The CDR3 is 13 residues long. Trimming removed 6 bases from V and 10 bases from J; junction bases left unmatched: 8. From germline, CDR1 is MNHNS and CDR2 SASEGT. Unique molecular identifiers were incorporated when the TCRbeta library was constructed. TCRdb fed the PCR reads into MiXCR, producing one record per CDR3 protein. The sample yields about 500,000 distinct CDR3 sequences, around a third seen once. This chain connects TRBV6-1 to TRBJ1-5, with 8 bases matching TRBD1. This TCR was sampled from a human donor who donated a stem cell graft to a child with aplastic anemia. The sample here was PBMCs from the stem cell graft donor, taken from the stem cell graft. The chain's CDR3 is CASSPGTGGPQHF. The CDR3 coding sequence is TGTGCCAGCAGCCCCGGGACAGGAGGACCCCAGCATTTT.